This T cell receptor (beta chain) originates from a study of cytomegalovirus exposure and HLA in healthy donors. Study observations and caveats: Associated with cytomegalovirus, according to the listing, were some 150 TCR beta chains. The classifier was said to identify cytomegalovirus status with high specificity and sensitivity.

With regard to this clone: What it binds is unknown.

The protocol was immunoSEQ multiplex PCR, while the TCRdb copy is restricted to in-frame clones and leaves out a portion. This repertoire shows fewer than 120,000 clones, around nine tenths found once; its top ten account for under 2%. This CDR3 has 15 residues. CDR1 and CDR2 from the germline V gene are SEHNR and FQNEAQ (reference sequence). V lost 4 bases to trimming and J lost 2 bases; unmatched junction nucleotides: 5. The gene calls are TRBV7-9 and TRBJ1-1; 9 positions agree with TRBD1. This receptor was taken from a woman aged 18-29 years in good health and CMV-seronegative. Sequencing was performed on PBMCs. As DNA, the CDR3 is TGTGCCAGCAGCTCGCGGGACAGGGCTAACACTGAAGCTTTCTTT. It codes for CASSSRDRANTEAFF.